Listed here are 18 T cell receptor beta chains from one sample, sequenced in a study of shared clonotypes between healthy human individuals. Assay used: immunoSEQ multiplex PCR; TCRdb lists only in-frame clones, some missing. This sample has around 2,000,000 clones; 85% to 95% occur once, and the top ten carry 0.1% to 0.15%. The sequenced sample was naive CD4+ T cells sorted from blood. Indicated subset: CD45RA+ positively selected. The receptors here all came from a man aged 18 to 30 in good health.

This chain uses TRBV18 with TRBJ2-5, with 7 nucleotides matching TRBD1. CDR3 length equals 15 residues. Germline CDR1 and CDR2: KGHSH and LQKENI. With V trimmed by 3 bases and J by 5 bases, 9 bases remained unmatched. CDR3 protein: CASSPRQGNGETQYF. The CDR3 nucleotides are TGTGCCAGCTCACCGCGACAGGGAAACGGGGAGACCCAGTACTTC.

This rearrangement joins TRBV6-4 to TRBJ2-7; 7 bases fit TRBD1. The J segment lost 3 bases and the V segment lost 7 bases, leaving 12 bases of the junction unmatched. CDR3 length: 15 residues. Germline CDR1 and CDR2: MRHNA and SNTAGT. The CDR3 is CASTLLQDRRYEQYF. Written as DNA, the CDR3 is TGTGCCAGCACCCTACTCCAGGACAGGCGCTACGAGCAGTACTTC.

The chain employs TRBV7-6 and TRBJ2-5; D is ambiguous. Germline loops: CDR1 SGHVS, CDR2 FNYEAQ. There are 14 residues in the CDR3. V lost 5 bases and J 7 bases, leaving 17 bases between the germline ends. CDR3 DNA sequence: TGTGCCAGCAGCGATGGACGGGTAGGGTGGACCCAGTACTTC. It codes for CASSDGRVGWTQYF.

The chain links TRBV2 to TRBJ2-3; D is unresolved. The CDR3 is 13 residues long. Germline assignment: CDR1 SNHLY and CDR2 FYNNEI. Trimming cost V 5 bases and J 2 bases, with 8 bases left between them. In DNA, the CDR3 is TGTGCCAGCAGTTCGCCCCTCACAGATACGCAGTATTTT. It translates to CASSSPLTDTQYF.

This chain links TRBV7-2 with TRBJ1-1, with 9 bases identical to TRBD1. J gave up 1 base and V 4 bases, and 4 bases lay outside the gene matches. Germline V gene sequence: CDR1 SGHTA, CDR2 FQGNSA. The CDR3 totals 15 residues. The CDR3 protein is CASSSTGGANTEAFF. The DNA for the CDR3 is TGTGCCAGCAGCTCTACAGGGGGCGCGAACACTGAAGCTTTCTTT.

The chain uses TRBV29-1 and TRBJ2-3; 8 bases are a match to TRBD1. The junction had 7 bases not matched to a gene; V was cut back by 2 bases and J by 6 bases. Germline-derived CDR1 and CDR2 are SQVTM and ANQGSEA. The CDR3 length is 14 residues. Here the CDR3 DNA reads TGCAGCGTTGAATGGCAGGGGGCGTACGATACGCAGTATTTT. Encoded protein: CSVEWQGAYDTQYF.

This clone is a singleton in its sample. The chain carries TRBV6-1 and TRBJ1-1; tentative D call: TRBD1 (6 bases). The germline CDR1 and CDR2 sequences are MNHNS and SASEGT. The CDR3 totals 14 residues. V was shortened by 5 bases and J by 4 bases, with 14 bases between the two germline ends. CDR3 loop: CASSLWGGGTEAFF. CDR3 coding DNA: TGTGCCAGCAGTCTCTGGGGAGGGGGCACTGAAGCTTTCTTT.

The V call is TRBV5-1, the J call TRBJ2-7, with D tentatively TRBD1 (6 bases). The V and J ends lost 5 bases and 0 bases respectively, with 9 bases between them. The CDR3 is 13 amino acids. Germline-derived CDR1 and CDR2 are SGHRS and YFSETQ. CDR3 nucleotide sequence: TGCGCCAGCAGACAGGGTCGCTCCTACGAGCAGTACTTC. Residues: CASRQGRSYEQYF.

The chain recombines TRBV30 with TRBJ2-7, with D possibly being TRBD1 or TRBD2 (5 bases each). The germline gives CDR1 GTSNPN, CDR2 SVGIG (reference sequence). Between the trimmed V and J ends, which lost 5 bases and 6 bases, there was a span of 8 bases. The CDR3 has 10 residues. CDR3 region: CAWRGAEQYF. CDR3 sequence (DNA): TGTGCCTGGCGAGGGGCCGAGCAGTACTTC. Looking up the rest from reference TRBV30 and TRBJ2-7 gives the full variable domain: SQTIHQWPATLVQPVGSPLSLECTVEGTSNPNLYWYRQAAGRGLQLLFYSVGIGQISSEVPQNLSASRPQDRQFILSSKKLLLSDSGFYLCAWRGAEQYFGPGTRLTVT.

Note on this clone: The junction differs from germline at one of its ends, possibly a read error. The chain employs TRBV30 and TRBJ1-1, with 7 bases matching TRBD1. Germline V gene lookup returns CDR1 GTSNPN and CDR2 SVGIG (reference sequence). The CDR3 has 13 amino acids. CDR3 loop: CAWSLDRNTETFF. In DNA form, the CDR3 reads TGTGCCTGGAGTTTGGACAGGAACACTGAAACTTTCTTT.

The chain has TRBV7-6 and TRBJ2-6; tentative D call: TRBD1 (5 bases). V gave up 1 base and J gave up 4 bases, with 8 bases separating them. The CDR3 contains 15 residues. Germline CDR1 reads SGHVS; CDR2 reads FNYEAQ. The chain's CDR3 is CASSLGRVGANVLTF. CDR3 bases: TGTGCCAGCAGCTTAGGCAGGGTCGGGGCCAACGTCCTGACTTTC.

The genes are TRBV6-5 and TRBJ2-7, with D unresolved. V gave up 0 bases and J gave up 4 bases, with 16 bases separating them. The germline gives CDR1 MNHEY, CDR2 SVGAGI. The CDR3 is 16 amino acids. The CDR3: CASSYSSGTSVYEQYF. DNA of the CDR3: TGTGCCAGCAGTTACTCGTCTGGAACTTCCGTTTACGAGCAGTACTTC.

V is TRBV5-1 and J is TRBJ1-4, with 9 bases that match TRBD1. Losses at the gene ends were 5 bases for V and 6 bases for J; bases not matched to a gene: 11. The CDR3 length is 16 residues. Germline assignment: CDR1 SGHRS and CDR2 YFSETQ. CDR3 coding DNA: TGCGCCAGCAGACTCAGGACAGGGGAAGGGGATGAAAAACTGTTTTTT. Amino acid sequence: CASRLRTGEGDEKLFF.

The chain uses TRBV4-3 and TRBJ2-2, with 10 bases that match TRBD2. The V gene's germline CDR1 is LGHNA and CDR2 YSLEER. Trimming cost V 1 base and J 2 bases; bases outside gene matches: 7. The CDR3 consists of 18 residues. The CDR3 nucleotides are TGCGCCAGCAGCCAAGGCGGGGCTAGCGGGAGAAACACCGGGGAGCTGTTTTTT. This sequence encodes CASSQGGASGRNTGELFF.

The chain links TRBV11-3 to TRBJ2-1, with 13 positions matching TRBD2. Germline values: CDR1 SGHNT, CDR2 YENEEA. The CDR3 has 15 residues. Trimming cost V 5 bases and J 6 bases; bases outside gene matches: 4. The CDR3 reads CASSPGLAGANEQFF. The CDR3 DNA is TGTGCCAGCAGCCCTGGACTAGCGGGGGCCAATGAGCAGTTCTTC.

The rearrangement links TRBV21-1 to TRBJ2-2; TRBD2, the table's D call, lacks a check against the DNA. TRBV21-1 is a recognized pseudogene. The CDR3 is made up of 16 amino acids. CDR3 sequence reads: CASSTITSANTGELFF. As DNA, the CDR3 is TGTGCCAGCAGCACCATAACTAGCGCCAACACCGGGGAGCTGTTTTTT.

The count of this clone is one. Other nucleotide sequences in the sample specify the same CDR3. The gene calls are TRBV6-5 and TRBJ1-6, with TRBD1 matching 7 bases. The CDR3 runs 15 residues. Germline CDR1 and CDR2: MNHEY and SVGAGI. Losses at the gene ends were 2 bases for V and 9 bases for J; bases not matched to a gene: 7. CDR3 in amino acids: CASSYSGGGRSPLHF. CDR3 DNA: TGTGCCAGCAGTTACAGCGGAGGGGGCCGTTCACCCCTCCACTTT.

The V and J genes are TRBV7-9 and TRBJ2-7, with a tentative D call TRBD1 (5 bases). The germline V gene has CDR1 SEHNR and CDR2 FQNEAQ (reference sequence). The V and J ends lost 1 base and 7 bases respectively, with 20 bases between them. CDR3 length: 16 amino acids. CDR3 sequence: CASSLGPGRETGEQYF. The CDR3 DNA is TGTGCCAGCAGCTTAGGGCCAGGCAGGGAAACTGGGGAGCAGTACTTC. Together with reference TRBV7-9 and TRBJ2-7, the CDR3 gives the full variable domain: DTGVSQNPRHKITKRGQNVTFRCDPISEHNRLYWYRQTLGQGPEFLTYFQNEAQLEKSRLLSDRFSAERPKGSFSTLEIQRTEQGDSAMYLCASSLGPGRETGEQYFGPGTRLTVT.